Listed below are T cell receptor beta chains from one sample, sequenced in a study of blood T cell repertoires in COVID-19. Assay: immunoSEQ multiplex PCR; the TCRdb copy retains only in-frame clones and omits some. The sample includes about 100,000 clones, about 86% seen only once; the top ten take more than 1.5%. The specimen sequenced was peripheral blood. Source of these receptors: an elderly man with acute or convalescent COVID-19. The CDR3 runs from the conserved cysteine through the conserved F or W. D genes are given only for firm matches. Expanded clones are given a class, and other clones once, few, many or no size at all.

size	V	D	J	CDR3	DNA
.	TRBV3-1/TRBV3-2	.	TRBJ2-7	CASSQAAHRVRSYEQYF	TGTGCCAGCAGCCAAGCTGCCCACAGGGTACGGTCCTACGAGCAGTACTTC
.	TRBV5-4	.	TRBJ2-1	CASSFMGAADNEQFF	TGTGCCAGCAGCTTCATGGGGGCTGCCGACAATGAGCAGTTCTTC
.	TRBV7-9	.	TRBJ2-5	CASSPVTRAETQYF	TGTGCCAGCAGCCCCGTGACTAGGGCGGAGACCCAGTACTTC
.	TRBV30	TRBD1	TRBJ2-5	CAWSPSRDRGRETQYF	TGTGCCTGGAGTCCCTCACGGGACAGGGGGAGGGAGACCCAGTACTTC
.	TRBV19	.	TRBJ2-5	CASSIGPPRQKGETQYF	TGTGCCAGTAGTATAGGCCCGCCTCGACAGAAAGGAGAGACCCAGTACTTC
.	TRBV9	TRBD2	TRBJ2-7	CASSVGLAGGLYEQYF	TGTGCCAGCAGCGTAGGGCTAGCGGGGGGACTCTACGAGCAGTACTTC
.	TRBV7-3	.	TRBJ1-2	CASSLTAGDGYTF	TGTGCCAGCAGCTTAACTGCGGGGGATGGCTACACCTTC
.	TRBV4-1	TRBD1	TRBJ1-2	CASSQGDSDRDYGYTF	TGCGCCAGCAGCCAAGGGGACTCGGACAGGGATTATGGCTACACCTTC
.	TRBV6-1	.	TRBJ1-2	CASSVSIRTANYGYTF	TGTGCCAGCAGTGTATCTATAAGAACAGCTAACTATGGCTACACCTTC
.	TRBV5-6	.	TRBJ1-1	CASSKLSSTTQLNTEAFF	TGTGCCAGCAGCAAACTCTCGAGCACCACGCAATTGAACACTGAAGCTTTCTTT
.	TRBV9	TRBD2	TRBJ2-2	CASRPLAGEVPGELFF	TGTGCCAGCAGGCCACTAGCGGGAGAGGTCCCCGGGGAGCTGTTTTTT
.	TRBV19	.	TRBJ2-1	CASKQGSYNEQFF	TGTGCCAGTAAACAGGGTTCCTACAATGAGCAGTTCTTC
.	TRBV7-3	.	TRBJ1-1	CASSSGLNTEAFF	TGTGCCAGCAGCTCAGGGTTAAACACTGAAGCTTTCTTT
once	TRBV9	TRBD2	TRBJ2-7	CASSSSGGLSEQYF	TGTGCCAGCAGCTCTAGCGGGGGATTAAGCGAGCAGTACTTC
.	TRBV28	TRBD2	TRBJ2-1	CASSRTSGTYNEQFF	TGTGCCAGCAGTCGGACTAGCGGAACCTACAATGAGCAGTTCTTC
.	TRBV4-1	.	TRBJ2-2	CASRGGGSVDTGELFF	TGCGCCAGCAGGGGGGGCGGGAGCGTAGACACCGGGGAGCTGTTTTTT
.	TRBV28	TRBD2	TRBJ2-5	CASSKGLAGGQETQYF	TGTGCCAGCAGCAAGGGACTAGCGGGGGGCCAAGAGACCCAGTACTTC
.	TRBV5-8	TRBD2	TRBJ2-7	CASSPGGDGSYEQYF	TGTGCCAGCAGCCCGGGGGGGGACGGGTCCTACGAGCAGTACTTC
.	TRBV5-1	TRBD1	TRBJ1-2	CASSLEGTGGYGYTF	TGCGCCAGCAGCCTGGAAGGGACAGGCGGTTATGGCTACACCTTC
.	TRBV19	TRBD1	TRBJ1-2	CASSTTQDRVGNGYTF	TGTGCCAGTAGTACCACCCAGGACAGGGTCGGCAATGGCTACACCTTC
once	TRBV10-3	.	TRBJ2-7	CAIRTGTPPYEQYF	TGTGCCATCAGGACCGGGACTCCTCCCTACGAGCAGTACTTC
.	TRBV2	.	TRBJ1-5	CASSPNLGGNQPQHF	TGTGCCAGCAGTCCCAATCTAGGAGGCAATCAGCCCCAGCATTTT